One sample yielded the 7 T cell receptor beta chains listed below, sequenced in a study of CD8+ T cells in alopecia areata (dated by TCRdb to 2016 to 2018). The library came from the immunoSEQ multiplex PCR assay. For TCR sequencing, RNA was extracted from every sample and reverse transcribed into cDNA to serve as template. TCRdb took over this immuneACCESS table, retaining in-frame rearrangements with V and J assigned. Such tables are incomplete; in checked studies, under half of the missing clones stem from an unresolved V gene, and the remainder is unexplained. Here the sample has about 97,000 clones; roughly two fifths occur a single time. 1.3% of the sample belongs to the ten largest clones. Sequencing was done on a sample of CD4+ T cells sorted from blood. These receptors all come from a human donor with alopecia areata.

The CDR3 sequence is CASSYSSSGREETQYF. The DNA for the CDR3 is TGTGCCAGCAGTTACTCGTCTAGCGGGAGAGAAGAGACCCAGTACTTC. The rearrangement uses TRBV6-5 and TRBJ2-5, with 10 bases fitting TRBD2. CDR3 length equals 16 residues. Trimming cost V 0 bases and J 3 bases; bases outside gene matches: 4. The germline V gene has CDR1 MNHEY and CDR2 SVGAGI.

This clone was recorded a few times. At one end, the junction sequence differs from germline, possibly due to a read error. The J gene is TRBJ2-6, the V gene TRBV6-5; no definite D call. Germline V gene data show CDR1 as MNHEY and CDR2 as SVGAGI. This CDR3 region has 10 residues. The CDR3 region is CASGVNVLTF. For the CDR3, the DNA is TGTGCCAGCGGGGTCAACGTCCTGACTTTC.

This clone occurred many times. The gene calls are TRBV28 and TRBJ2-3, with D perhaps matching TRBD1 (6 bases). The CDR3 length is 15 residues. Deletions cut 7 bases from V and 0 bases from J, with 14 bases between. Per the germline V gene, CDR1 is MDHEN and CDR2 is SYDVKM. CDR3 DNA sequence: TGTGCCAGCACCTTCACGGGACACAGCACAGATACGCAGTATTTT. Amino acids: CASTFTGHSTDTQYF.

The chain has TRBV7-9 and TRBJ2-5, with TRBD2 matching 9 bases. The germline CDR1 and CDR2 sequences are SEHNR and FQNEAQ (reference sequence). This CDR3 has 15 residues. V was clipped by 3 bases and J by 1 base; unmatched bases: 3. The DNA of the CDR3 is TGTGCCAGCAGCTTCCTAGCGGGGTCCCAAGAGACCCAGTACTTC. This gives the protein CASSFLAGSQETQYF.

CDR3 residues: CASSSSGNRETQYF. The CDR3 DNA is TGCGCCAGCAGCTCCTCGGGCAACCGGGAGACCCAGTACTTC. The genes are TRBV5-1 and TRBJ2-5; D unresolved. Germline CDR1 SGHRS, CDR2 YFSETQ. There are 14 residues in the CDR3. Trimming left V 3 bases short and J 5 bases short, with 14 bases between.

The chain uses TRBV18 and TRBJ2-7, with D unclear. Trimming stripped 0 bases from V and 9 bases from J, with 12 bases between. This CDR3 spans 13 amino acids. CDR1 is KGHSH, CDR2 LQKENI, per germline. CDR3 nucleotide sequence: TGTGCCAGCTCACCACCGGACCAAACGTGGCAGTACTTC. Protein product: CASSPPDQTWQYF.

The chain is built from TRBV30 and TRBJ1-2; the D gene is possibly TRBD1 (6 bases). Germline lookup yields CDR1 GTSNPN and CDR2 SVGIG (reference sequence). The CDR3 has 15 amino acids. V lost 0 bases, J lost 6 bases, and 17 bases lay in between. The chain's CDR3 is CAWSVEKGGYDGYTF. CDR3 in DNA: TGTGCCTGGAGTGTAGAGAAAGGGGGGTATGATGGCTACACCTTC.